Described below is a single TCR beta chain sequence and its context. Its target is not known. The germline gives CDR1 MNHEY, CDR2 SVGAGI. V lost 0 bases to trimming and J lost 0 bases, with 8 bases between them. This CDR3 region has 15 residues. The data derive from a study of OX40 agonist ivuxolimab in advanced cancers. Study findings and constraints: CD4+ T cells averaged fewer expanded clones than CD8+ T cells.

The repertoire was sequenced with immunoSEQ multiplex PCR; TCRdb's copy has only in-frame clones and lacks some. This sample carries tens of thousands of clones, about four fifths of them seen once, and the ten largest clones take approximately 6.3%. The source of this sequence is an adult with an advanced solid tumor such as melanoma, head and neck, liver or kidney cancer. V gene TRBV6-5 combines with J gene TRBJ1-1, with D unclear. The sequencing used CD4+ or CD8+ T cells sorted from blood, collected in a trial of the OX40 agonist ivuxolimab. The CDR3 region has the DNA TGTGCCAGCAGTTACTCAATGGGCTTGAACACTGAAGCTTTCTTT. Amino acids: CASSYSMGLNTEAFF.